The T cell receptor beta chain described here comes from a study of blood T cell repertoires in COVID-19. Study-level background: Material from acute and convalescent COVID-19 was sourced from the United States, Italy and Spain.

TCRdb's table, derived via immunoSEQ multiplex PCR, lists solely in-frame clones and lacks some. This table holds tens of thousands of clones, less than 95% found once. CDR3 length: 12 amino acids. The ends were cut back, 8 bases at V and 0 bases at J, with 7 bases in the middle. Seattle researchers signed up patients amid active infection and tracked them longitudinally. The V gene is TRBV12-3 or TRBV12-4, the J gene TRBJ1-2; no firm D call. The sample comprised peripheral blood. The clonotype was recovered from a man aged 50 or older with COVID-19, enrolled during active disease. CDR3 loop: CASSGSNYGYTF. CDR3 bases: TGTGCCAGCTCGGGGTCTAACTATGGCTACACCTTC.